Shown below are 18 T cell receptor beta chains from a single sample sequenced in a study of beta chain features in type 1 diabetes. Every isolated RNA sample was fully reverse transcribed, so sequencing captured expressed TCRB transcripts. Using immunoSEQ multiplex PCR, the repertoire was profiled, and TCRdb retains in-frame clones only, with some absent. The table has hundreds of thousands of clones, roughly a sixth seen once. The sample comprised naive CD4+ T cells from blood. These TCRs come from a woman aged 18-29 years in good health.

V is TRBV28 and J is TRBJ2-1; the D gene is possibly TRBD1 (5 bases). The CDR3 loop spans 15 amino acids. Germline values: CDR1 MDHEN, CDR2 SYDVKM. V lost 2 bases, J lost 4 bases, and 12 bases lay in between. This CDR3 reads CASSLVGRLYNEQFF. In DNA form, the CDR3 reads TGTGCCAGCAGTTTAGTGGGGCGATTATACAATGAGCAGTTCTTC. Looking up the rest from reference TRBV28 and TRBJ2-1 gives the full variable domain: DVKVTQSSRYLVKRTGEKVFLECVQDMDHENMFWYRQDPGLGLRLIYFSYDVKMKEKGDIPEGYSVSREKKERFSLILESASTNQTSMYLCASSLVGRLYNEQFFGPGTRLTVL.

The J gene is TRBJ2-5, the V gene TRBV11-2; 7 nucleotides match TRBD2. The CDR3 consists of 17 residues. The J segment lost 7 bases and the V segment lost 5 bases, leaving 19 bases of the junction unmatched. Germline V CDR1 and CDR2: SGHAT, FQNNGV. The CDR3 here is CASSSRAMGEGPMTQYF. CDR3 DNA sequence: TGTGCCAGCAGCAGTCGAGCGATGGGGGAGGGCCCGATGACCCAGTACTTC.

The chain's CDR3 is CASSLGPSGELFF. CDR3 DNA sequence: TGCGCCAGCAGCTTGGGGCCCTCCGGGGAGCTGTTTTTT. The chain carries TRBV5-1 and TRBJ2-2; D gene ambiguous. The CDR3 contains 13 residues. V was clipped by 0 bases and J by 6 bases, with 6 bases between them. Germline V CDR1 and CDR2: SGHRS, YFSETQ. Full variable domain (rest looked up from reference TRBV5-1 and TRBJ2-2): KAGVTQTPRYLIKTRGQQVTLSCSPISGHRSVSWYQQTPGQGLQFLFEYFSETQRNKGNFPGRFSGRQFSNSRSEMNVSTLELGDSALYLCASSLGPSGELFFGEGSRLTVL.

The J gene is TRBJ2-5, the V gene TRBV2, with TRBD1 as a possible D gene (5 bases). The V end lost 6 bases, the J end lost 3 bases, and 8 bases lay between the germline ends. Per the germline V gene, CDR1 is SNHLY and CDR2 is FYNNEI. The CDR3 has 12 residues. CDR3 in DNA: TGTGCCAGCAGGGGCAGGGAAGAGACCCAGTACTTC. Encoded protein: CASRGREETQYF.

The rearrangement joins TRBV7-2 to TRBJ2-7; D not resolved. Trimming pared 4 bases from V and 3 bases from J, leaving 13 bases between. This CDR3 is 14 amino acids long. Germline V CDR1 and CDR2: SGHTA, FQGNSA. The DNA of the CDR3 is TGTGCCAGCAGCTCTCCCGGCTCTTACTACGAGCAGTACTTC. Translating gives CASSSPGSYYEQYF. Full variable domain (outside the CDR3, taken from reference TRBV7-2 and TRBJ2-7): GAGVSQSPSNKVTEKGKDVELRCDPISGHTALYWYRQSLGQGLEFLIYFQGNSAPDKSGLPSDRFSAERTGGSVSTLTIQRTQQEDSAVYLCASSSPGSYYEQYFGPGTRLTVT.

J is TRBJ2-3 and V is TRBV11-2; no firm D call. There are 15 residues in the CDR3. Per germline, CDR1 SGHAT and CDR2 FQNNGV. The germline V and J ends were trimmed by 5 bases and 5 bases, with 17 bases remaining between them. The CDR3 DNA is TGTGCCAGCAGCGTAACTCGGATCTCAAGAGATACGCAGTATTTT. Protein: CASSVTRISRDTQYF.

The sample holds a few counts of this clone. The chain combines TRBV7-2 with TRBJ2-3; 9 bases line up with TRBD2. CDR1 and CDR2 from the germline V gene are SGHTA and FQGNSA. Trimming cost V 4 bases and J 0 bases; bases outside gene matches: 2. The CDR3 covers 15 residues. CDR3 amino acids: CASSYTSGSTDTQYF. CDR3 nucleotide sequence: TGTGCCAGCAGCTACACTAGCGGGAGCACAGATACGCAGTATTTT. The full variable domain, rest sourced from reference TRBV7-2 and TRBJ2-3, is GAGVSQSPSNKVTEKGKDVELRCDPISGHTALYWYRQSLGQGLEFLIYFQGNSAPDKSGLPSDRFSAERTGGSVSTLTIQRTQQEDSAVYLCASSYTSGSTDTQYFGPGTRLTVL.

The V call is TRBV2, the J call TRBJ2-7; D possibly corresponds to TRBD1 (5 bases). The germline V and J ends were trimmed by 5 bases and 3 bases, with 11 bases remaining between them. Germline V gene lookup returns CDR1 SNHLY and CDR2 FYNNEI. CDR3 length: 13 residues. The CDR3 reads CASSPTENYEQYF. The CDR3 nucleotides read TGTGCCAGCAGTCCGACAGAAAACTACGAGCAGTACTTC.

CDR3 sequence reads: CASAREQGFPYEQYF. Written as DNA, the CDR3 is TGTGCCAGCGCCCGCGAACAGGGATTCCCCTACGAGCAGTACTTC. The rearrangement uses TRBV6-5 and TRBJ2-7, with D possibly being TRBD1 (6 bases). The germline V gene encodes CDR1 MNHEY and CDR2 SVGAGI. V gave up 8 bases and J gave up 2 bases, with 19 bases separating them. The CDR3 has 15 residues.

The chain uses TRBV5-1 and TRBJ2-1; TRBD2 aligns across 14 bases. V lost 0 bases, J lost 3 bases, and 5 bases stayed unmatched. CDR1 SGHRS and CDR2 YFSETQ come from the germline V gene. The CDR3 has 18 amino acids. CDR3 in amino acids: CASSLGLAGGPGYNEQFF. The DNA of the CDR3 is TGCGCCAGCAGCTTGGGACTAGCGGGAGGGCCCGGCTACAATGAGCAGTTCTTC.

This clone has more than one count but fewer than ten. This chain links TRBV15 with TRBJ1-5; maybe TRBD1 (5 bases). Trimming removed 1 base at V and 4 bases at J, with 14 bases between. The CDR3 totals 16 residues. The V gene's germline CDR1 is LNHNV and CDR2 YYDKDF (reference sequence). The CDR3 bases are TGTGCCACCAGCAGAGGGGGCCAAGGGCGGAATCAGCCCCAGCATTTT. This sequence encodes CATSRGGQGRNQPQHF.

This chain links TRBV4-1 with TRBJ1-1, with a tentative D call TRBD1 (6 bases). Germline CDR1 MGHRA, CDR2 YSYEKL. The length of the CDR3 is 13 residues. Trimming removed 5 bases from V and 2 bases from J, with 9 bases in between. CDR3 coding DNA: TGCGCCAGCAGCGCACAGGGAAACACTGAAGCTTTCTTT. Translating gives CASSAQGNTEAFF.

This clone was counted a few times. The J gene is TRBJ2-3, the V gene TRBV7-9, with 9 bases lining up with TRBD2. The CDR3 runs 15 residues. In germline, CDR1 is SEHNR, CDR2 FQNEAQ (reference sequence). V was clipped by 3 bases and J by 4 bases; unmatched bases: 5. The CDR3, as DNA: TGTGCCAGCAGCTTTACTAGCGGGCGCGCAGATACGCAGTATTTT. It yields the protein CASSFTSGRADTQYF.

The chain recombines TRBV10-3 with TRBJ2-2; 10 nucleotides match TRBD1. V lost 8 bases, J lost 2 bases, and 11 bases stayed unmatched. CDR1 and CDR2 from the germline V gene are ENHRY and SYGVKD. This CDR3 region has 17 residues. CDR3 loop: CAIASLGQGRNTGELFF. As DNA, the CDR3 is TGTGCCATCGCGTCGTTGGGACAGGGGCGCAACACCGGGGAGCTGTTTTTT.

This sequence joins TRBV9 and TRBJ1-2, with 7 bases lining up with TRBD1. The J segment lost 8 bases and the V segment lost 1 base, leaving 23 bases of the junction unmatched. CDR1 is SGDLS, CDR2 YYNGEE, per germline. The CDR3 covers 19 residues. The CDR3 sequence is CASSVPQVDRGLNLLGYTF. In DNA, the CDR3 is TGTGCCAGCAGCGTACCCCAAGTTGATAGGGGGCTAAATCTTCTGGGCTACACCTTC.

The rearrangement uses TRBV19 and TRBJ2-7; D gene uncertain. Germline V gene lookup returns CDR1 LNHDA and CDR2 SQIVND (reference sequence). This CDR3 is 13 amino acids long. V was clipped by 3 bases and J by 2 bases, with 8 bases between them. In DNA form, the CDR3 reads TGTGCCAGTAGTATTGGTCAGCCCTACGAGCAGTACTTC. Translating it yields CASSIGQPYEQYF.

The V call is TRBV4-3, the J call TRBJ1-4; TRBD1 aligns across 7 bases. This CDR3 is 16 amino acids long. The V gene end was trimmed by 1 base and the J gene end by 8 bases; junction bases not matched to a gene: 10. Germline values: CDR1 LGHNA, CDR2 YSLEER. For the CDR3, the DNA is TGCGCCAGCAGCCAAGCGAAGGGGGCCAATGGAGAAAAACTGTTTTTT. It specifies CASSQAKGANGEKLFF.

Concerning this clone: Other DNA sequences within the sample encode an identical CDR3. CDR3: CASSYGGETQYF. CDR3 DNA: TGTGCCAGCAGTTATGGCGGGGAGACCCAGTACTTC. The chain is built from TRBV6-6 and TRBJ2-5, with a weak D call TRBD2 (5 bases). Germline V gives CDR1 MNHNY, CDR2 SVGAGI (reference sequence). Trimming left V 3 bases short and J 5 bases short, with 7 bases between. The CDR3 sequence is 12 residues long.